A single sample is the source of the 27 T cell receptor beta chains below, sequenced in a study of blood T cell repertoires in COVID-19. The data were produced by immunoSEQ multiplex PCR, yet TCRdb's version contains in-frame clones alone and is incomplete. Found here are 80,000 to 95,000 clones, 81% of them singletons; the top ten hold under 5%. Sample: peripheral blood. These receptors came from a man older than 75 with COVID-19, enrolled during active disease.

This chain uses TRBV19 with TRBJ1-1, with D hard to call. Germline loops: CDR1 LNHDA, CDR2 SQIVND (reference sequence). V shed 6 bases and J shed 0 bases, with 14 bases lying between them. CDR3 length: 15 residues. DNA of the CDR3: TGTGCCAGTAGAGGACGTGACGGGGTGAACACTGAAGCTTTCTTT. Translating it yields CASRGRDGVNTEAFF.

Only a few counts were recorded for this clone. The CDR3 DNA reads TGTGCCAGCAGCTCGTCGGTATTCGGCGGGGAGCTGTTTTTT. Translating it yields CASSSSVFGGELFF. V is TRBV9 and J is TRBJ2-2; D ambiguous. The germline V gene has CDR1 SGDLS and CDR2 YYNGEE. Trimming took 4 bases from V and 7 from J, leaving 14 bases between them. The CDR3 has 14 amino acids.

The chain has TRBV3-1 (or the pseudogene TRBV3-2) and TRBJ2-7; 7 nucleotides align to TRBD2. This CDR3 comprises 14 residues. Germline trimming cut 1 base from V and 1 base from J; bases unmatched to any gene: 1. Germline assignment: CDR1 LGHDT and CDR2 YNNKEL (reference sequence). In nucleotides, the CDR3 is TGTGCCAGCAGCCAAGGGACTAGGTCCTACGAGCAGTACTTC. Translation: CASSQGTRSYEQYF.

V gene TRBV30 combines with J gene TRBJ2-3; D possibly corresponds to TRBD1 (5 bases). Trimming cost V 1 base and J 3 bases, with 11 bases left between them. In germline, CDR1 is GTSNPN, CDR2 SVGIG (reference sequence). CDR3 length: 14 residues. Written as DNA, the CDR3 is TGTGCCTGGAGTGCAGGGTATAGTACAGATACGCAGTATTTT. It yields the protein CAWSAGYSTDTQYF.

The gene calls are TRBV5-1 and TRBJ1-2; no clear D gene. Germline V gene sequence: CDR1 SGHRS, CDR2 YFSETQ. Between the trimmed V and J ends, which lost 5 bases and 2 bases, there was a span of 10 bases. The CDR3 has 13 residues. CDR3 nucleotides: TGCGCCAGCAGTACAGATTTGAACTATGGCTACACCTTC. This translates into CASSTDLNYGYTF.

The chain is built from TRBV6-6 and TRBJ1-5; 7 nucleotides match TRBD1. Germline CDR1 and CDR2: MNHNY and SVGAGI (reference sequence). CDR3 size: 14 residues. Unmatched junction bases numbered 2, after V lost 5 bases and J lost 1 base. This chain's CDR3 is CASSVQGSNQPQHF. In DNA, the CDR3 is TGTGCCAGCAGTGTACAGGGGAGCAATCAGCCCCAGCATTTT.

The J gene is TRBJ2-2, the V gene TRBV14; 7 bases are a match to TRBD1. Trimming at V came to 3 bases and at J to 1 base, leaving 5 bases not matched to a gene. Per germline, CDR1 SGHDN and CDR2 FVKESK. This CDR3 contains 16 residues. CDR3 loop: CASSQIQGQNTGELFF. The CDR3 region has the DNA TGTGCCAGCAGCCAGATACAGGGGCAGAACACCGGGGAGCTGTTTTTT.

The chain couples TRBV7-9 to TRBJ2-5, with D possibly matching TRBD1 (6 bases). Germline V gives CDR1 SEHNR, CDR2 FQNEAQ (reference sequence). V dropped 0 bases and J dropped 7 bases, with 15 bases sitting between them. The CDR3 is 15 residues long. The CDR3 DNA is TGTGCCAGCAGCTTAGCTGGGACATCTCTGGGGACCCAGTACTTC. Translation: CASSLAGTSLGTQYF. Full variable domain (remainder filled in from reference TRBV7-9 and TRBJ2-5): DTGVSQNPRHKITKRGQNVTFRCDPISEHNRLYWYRQTLGQGPEFLTYFQNEAQLEKSRLLSDRFSAERPKGSFSTLEIQRTEQGDSAMYLCASSLAGTSLGTQYFGPGTRLLVL.

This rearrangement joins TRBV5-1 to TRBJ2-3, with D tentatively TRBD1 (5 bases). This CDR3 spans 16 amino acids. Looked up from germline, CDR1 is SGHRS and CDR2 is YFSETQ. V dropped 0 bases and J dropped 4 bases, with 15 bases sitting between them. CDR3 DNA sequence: TGCGCCAGCAGCTTGGGAGGAAGGGGTAACGCAGATACGCAGTATTTT. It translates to CASSLGGRGNADTQYF.

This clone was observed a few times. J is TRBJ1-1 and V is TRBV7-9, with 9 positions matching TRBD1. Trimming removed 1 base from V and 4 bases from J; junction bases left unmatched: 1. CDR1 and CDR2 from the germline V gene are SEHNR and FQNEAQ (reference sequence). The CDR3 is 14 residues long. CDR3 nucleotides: TGTGCCAGCAGCTTAGGACAGGGGGTCACTGAAGCTTTCTTT. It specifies CASSLGQGVTEAFF.

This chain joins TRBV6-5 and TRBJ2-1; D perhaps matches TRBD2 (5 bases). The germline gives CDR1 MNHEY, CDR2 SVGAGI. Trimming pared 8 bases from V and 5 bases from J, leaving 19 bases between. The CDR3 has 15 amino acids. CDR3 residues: CASSNPTTRHNEQFF. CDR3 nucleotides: TGTGCCAGCTCAAACCCGACAACTAGACACAATGAGCAGTTCTTC.

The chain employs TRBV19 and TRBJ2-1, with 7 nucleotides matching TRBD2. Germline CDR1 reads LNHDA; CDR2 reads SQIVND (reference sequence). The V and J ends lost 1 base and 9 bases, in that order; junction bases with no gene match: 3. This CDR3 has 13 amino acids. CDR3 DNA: TGTGCCAGTAGTATAGGGGCGGGAGTTGAGCAGTTCTTC. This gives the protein CASSIGAGVEQFF.

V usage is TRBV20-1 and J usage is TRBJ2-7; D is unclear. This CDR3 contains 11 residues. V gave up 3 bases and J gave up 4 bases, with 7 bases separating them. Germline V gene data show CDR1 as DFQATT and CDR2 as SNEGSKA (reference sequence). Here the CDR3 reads CSARGPYEQYF. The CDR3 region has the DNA TGCAGTGCTAGGGGCCCGTACGAGCAGTACTTC.

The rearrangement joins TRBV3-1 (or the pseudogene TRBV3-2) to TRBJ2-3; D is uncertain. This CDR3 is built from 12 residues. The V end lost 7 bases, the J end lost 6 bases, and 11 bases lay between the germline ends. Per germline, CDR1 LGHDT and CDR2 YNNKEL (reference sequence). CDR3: CASTSPADTQYF. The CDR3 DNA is TGTGCCAGCACCTCCCCCGCGGATACGCAGTATTTT.

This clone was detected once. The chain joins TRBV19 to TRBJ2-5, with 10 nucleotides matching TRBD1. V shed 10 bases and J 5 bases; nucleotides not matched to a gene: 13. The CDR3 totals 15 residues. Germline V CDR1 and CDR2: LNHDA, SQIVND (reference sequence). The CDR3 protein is CATRQTGGDSETQYF. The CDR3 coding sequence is TGTGCCACCCGCCAGACAGGGGGCGATTCGGAGACCCAGTACTTC.

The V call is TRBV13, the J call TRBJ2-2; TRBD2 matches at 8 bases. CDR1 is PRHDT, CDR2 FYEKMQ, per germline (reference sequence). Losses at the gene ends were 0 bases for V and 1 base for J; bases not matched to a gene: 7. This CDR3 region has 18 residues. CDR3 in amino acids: CASSLGAGVPGNTGELFF. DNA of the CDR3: TGTGCCAGCAGCTTAGGAGCGGGAGTGCCAGGGAACACCGGGGAGCTGTTTTTT. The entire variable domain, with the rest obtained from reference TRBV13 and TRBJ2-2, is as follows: AAGVIQSPRHLIKEKRETATLKCYPIPRHDTVYWYQQGPGQDPQFLISFYEKMQSDKGSIPDRFSAQQFSDYHSELNMSSLELGDSALYFCASSLGAGVPGNTGELFFGEGSRLTVL.

This chain's CDR3 is CASSESIQGAFEQFF. The DNA of the CDR3 is TGCGCCAGCAGTGAGTCGATTCAGGGGGCTTTCGAGCAGTTCTTC. This chain uses TRBV10-1 with TRBJ2-1, with 8 bases fitting TRBD1. V was clipped by 0 bases and J by 10 bases; unmatched bases: 8. This CDR3 spans 15 amino acids. Germline V gene sequence: CDR1 WNHNN, CDR2 SYGVQD (reference sequence).

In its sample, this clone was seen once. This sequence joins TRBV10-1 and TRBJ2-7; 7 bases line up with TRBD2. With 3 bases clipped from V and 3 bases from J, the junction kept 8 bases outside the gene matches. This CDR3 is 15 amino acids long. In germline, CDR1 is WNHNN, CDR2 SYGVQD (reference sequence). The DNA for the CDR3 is TGCGCCAGCAGTGATTCGAGGGACTACGGCTACGAGCAGTACTTC. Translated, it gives CASSDSRDYGYEQYF.

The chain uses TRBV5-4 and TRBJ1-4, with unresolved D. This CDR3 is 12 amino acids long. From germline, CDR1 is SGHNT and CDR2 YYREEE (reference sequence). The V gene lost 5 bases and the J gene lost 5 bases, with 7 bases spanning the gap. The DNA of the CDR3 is TGTGCCAGCAGTTTTCCAAATGAAAAACTGTTTTTT. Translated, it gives CASSFPNEKLFF.

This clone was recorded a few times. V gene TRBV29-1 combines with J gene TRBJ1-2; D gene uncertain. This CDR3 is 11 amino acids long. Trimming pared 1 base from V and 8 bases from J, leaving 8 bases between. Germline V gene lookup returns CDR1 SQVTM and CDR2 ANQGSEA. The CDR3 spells CSVEVDSGYTF. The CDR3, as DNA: TGCAGCGTTGAAGTTGACTCGGGCTACACCTTC. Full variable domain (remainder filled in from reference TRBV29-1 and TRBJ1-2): SAVISQKPSRDICQRGTSLTIQCQVDSQVTMMFWYRQQPGQSLTLIATANQGSEATYESGFVIDKFPISRPNLTFSTLTVSNMSPEDSSIYLCSVEVDSGYTFGSGTRLTVV.

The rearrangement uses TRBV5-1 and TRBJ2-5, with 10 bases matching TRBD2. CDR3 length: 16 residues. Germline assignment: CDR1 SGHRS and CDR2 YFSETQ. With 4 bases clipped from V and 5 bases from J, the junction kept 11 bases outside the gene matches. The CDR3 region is CASSLSGLAEVETQYF. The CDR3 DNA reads TGCGCCAGCAGCCTCTCCGGACTAGCGGAGGTGGAGACCCAGTACTTC.

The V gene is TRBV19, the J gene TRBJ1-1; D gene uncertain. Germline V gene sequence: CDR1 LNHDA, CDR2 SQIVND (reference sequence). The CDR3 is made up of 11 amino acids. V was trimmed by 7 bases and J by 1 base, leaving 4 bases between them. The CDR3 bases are TGTGCCAGTATCCGGAACACTGAAGCTTTCTTT. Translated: CASIRNTEAFF.

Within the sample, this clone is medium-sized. The CDR3 DNA sequence: TGTGCCAGCAGTTACTGGACAGGGGGTTCGTATTACGAGCAGTACTTC. This encodes CASSYWTGGSYYEQYF. The rearrangement uses TRBV27 and TRBJ2-7; 10 nucleotides line up with TRBD1. Germline loops: CDR1 MNHEY, CDR2 SMNVEV (reference sequence). The length of the CDR3 is 16 residues. J lost 4 bases, V lost 4 bases, and 10 bases had no gene match.

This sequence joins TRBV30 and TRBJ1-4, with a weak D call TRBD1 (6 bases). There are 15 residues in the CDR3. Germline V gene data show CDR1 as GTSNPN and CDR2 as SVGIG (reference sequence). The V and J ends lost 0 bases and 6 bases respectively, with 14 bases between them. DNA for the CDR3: TGTGCCTGGAGTGTACAAACAGGGTCACATGAAAAACTGTTTTTT. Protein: CAWSVQTGSHEKLFF.

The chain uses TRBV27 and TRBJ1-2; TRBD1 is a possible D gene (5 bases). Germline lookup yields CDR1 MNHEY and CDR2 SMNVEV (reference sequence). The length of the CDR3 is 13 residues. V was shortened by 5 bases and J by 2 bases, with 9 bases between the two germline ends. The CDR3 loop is CASSGAGNYGYTF. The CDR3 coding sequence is TGTGCCAGCAGTGGAGCAGGGAACTATGGCTACACCTTC.

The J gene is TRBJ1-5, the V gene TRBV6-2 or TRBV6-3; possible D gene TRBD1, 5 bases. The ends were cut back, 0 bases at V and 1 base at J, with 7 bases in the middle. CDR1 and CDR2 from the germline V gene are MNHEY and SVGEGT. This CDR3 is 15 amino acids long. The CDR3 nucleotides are TGTGCCAGCAGTTACTCCAGGGTCAGCAATCAGCCCCAGCATTTT. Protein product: CASSYSRVSNQPQHF.

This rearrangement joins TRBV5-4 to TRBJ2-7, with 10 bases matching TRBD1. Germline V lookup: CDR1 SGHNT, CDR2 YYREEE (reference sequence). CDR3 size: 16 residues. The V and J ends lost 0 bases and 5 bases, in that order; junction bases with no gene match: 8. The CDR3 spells CASSLGLGQGIHEQYF. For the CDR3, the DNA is TGTGCCAGCAGCTTGGGCTTGGGACAGGGGATCCACGAGCAGTACTTC.